The subject of this entry is one T cell receptor (beta chain). The data belong to a study of T-cell reconstitution after alpha-beta-depleted transplantation in children. The CDR3 has 15 residues. V was pared by 4 bases and J by 10 bases, with 22 bases between. Germline V gene data show CDR1 as MGHRA and CDR2 as YSYEKL. Preparation of the TCRbeta library used unique molecular identifiers. TCRdb independently ran MiXCR on the PCR reads; one entry per CDR3 protein. Among about 90,000 distinct CDR3 sequences listed, roughly a sixth were seen once. Sequenced here: PBMCs, mostly from graft donor cells, sampled 180 days after TCRalphabeta/CD19-depleted stem cell transplant. This TCR derives from a male patient under 10 years old who had a stem cell transplant for acute lymphoblastic leukemia, so the T cells may come from the graft donor. The J gene is TRBJ1-2, the V gene TRBV4-1; a weak D match, TRBD1 (5 bases). Written as DNA, the CDR3 is TGCGCCAGCAGCCGTCACAGGCGGGGGGATAGTGTCTACACCTTC. Amino acids: CASSRHRRGDSVYTF.